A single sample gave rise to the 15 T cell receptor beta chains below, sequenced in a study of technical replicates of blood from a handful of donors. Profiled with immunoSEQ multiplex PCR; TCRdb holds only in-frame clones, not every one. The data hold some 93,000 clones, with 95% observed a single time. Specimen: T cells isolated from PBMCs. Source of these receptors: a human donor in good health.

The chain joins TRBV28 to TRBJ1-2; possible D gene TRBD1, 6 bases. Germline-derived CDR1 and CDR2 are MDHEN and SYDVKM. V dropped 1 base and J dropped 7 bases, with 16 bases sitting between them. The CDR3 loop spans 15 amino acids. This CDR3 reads CASSLLPRQAGGYTF. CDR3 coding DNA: TGTGCCAGCAGTTTATTGCCAAGACAGGCCGGTGGCTACACCTTC.

The CDR3 sequence is CASSVVGGARDTEAFF. The CDR3 DNA follows: TGTGCCAGCAGCGTAGTTGGGGGGGCCCGGGACACTGAAGCTTTCTTT. The V and J genes are TRBV9 and TRBJ1-1; D is perhaps TRBD1 (6 bases). With 0 bases removed from V and 3 bases from J, the gap between germline ends came to 15 bases. The V gene's germline CDR1 is SGDLS and CDR2 YYNGEE. The CDR3 loop spans 16 amino acids.

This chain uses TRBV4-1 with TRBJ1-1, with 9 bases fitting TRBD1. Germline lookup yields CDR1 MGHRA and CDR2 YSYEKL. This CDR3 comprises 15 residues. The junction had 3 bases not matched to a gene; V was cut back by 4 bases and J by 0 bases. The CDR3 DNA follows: TGCGCCAGCAGCCGAGGACAGGGGCTGAACACTGAAGCTTTCTTT. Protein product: CASSRGQGLNTEAFF.

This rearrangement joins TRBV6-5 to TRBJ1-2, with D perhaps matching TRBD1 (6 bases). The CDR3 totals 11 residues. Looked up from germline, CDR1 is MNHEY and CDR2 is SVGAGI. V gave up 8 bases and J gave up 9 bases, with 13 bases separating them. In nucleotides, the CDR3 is TGTGCCAGCCGAGGAGGACAGAGCTACACCTTC. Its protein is CASRGGQSYTF.

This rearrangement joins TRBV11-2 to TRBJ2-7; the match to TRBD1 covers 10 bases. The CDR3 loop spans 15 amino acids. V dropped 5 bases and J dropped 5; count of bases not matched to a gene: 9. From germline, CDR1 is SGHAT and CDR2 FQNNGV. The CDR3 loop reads CASSNPGQGSHEQYF. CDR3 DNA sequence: TGTGCCAGCAGCAATCCGGGACAGGGGTCCCACGAGCAGTACTTC.

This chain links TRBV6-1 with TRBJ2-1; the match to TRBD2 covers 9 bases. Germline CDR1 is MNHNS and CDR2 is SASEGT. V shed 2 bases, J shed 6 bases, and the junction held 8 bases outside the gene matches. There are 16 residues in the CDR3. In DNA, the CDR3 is TGTGCCAGCAGTGAAATAACCGGGACTAGCAGCAATGAGCAGTTCTTC. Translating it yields CASSEITGTSSNEQFF.

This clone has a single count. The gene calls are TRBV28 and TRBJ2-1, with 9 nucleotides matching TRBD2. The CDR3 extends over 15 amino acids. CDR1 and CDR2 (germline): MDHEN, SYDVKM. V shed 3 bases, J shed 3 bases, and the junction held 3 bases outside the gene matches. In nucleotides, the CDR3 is TGTGCCAGCAGTTTCCAGCGGGGGGACTACAATGAGCAGTTCTTC. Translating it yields CASSFQRGDYNEQFF.

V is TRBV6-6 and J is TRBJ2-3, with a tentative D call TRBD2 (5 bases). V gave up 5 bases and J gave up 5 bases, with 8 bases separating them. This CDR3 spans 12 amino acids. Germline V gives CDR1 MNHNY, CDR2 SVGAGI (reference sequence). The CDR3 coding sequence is TGTGCCAGCAGTCAAGCGGTAGATACGCAGTATTTT. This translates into CASSQAVDTQYF.

The CDR3, as DNA: TGTGCCAGCAGCTACTACAGGGACCCCTATGGCTACACCTTC. Its translation: CASSYYRDPYGYTF. The chain recombines TRBV5-6 with TRBJ1-2, with a possible D match to TRBD1 (6 bases). Germline loops: CDR1 SGHDT, CDR2 YYEEEE. The CDR3 runs 14 residues. Trimming stripped 3 bases from V and 4 bases from J, with 13 bases between.

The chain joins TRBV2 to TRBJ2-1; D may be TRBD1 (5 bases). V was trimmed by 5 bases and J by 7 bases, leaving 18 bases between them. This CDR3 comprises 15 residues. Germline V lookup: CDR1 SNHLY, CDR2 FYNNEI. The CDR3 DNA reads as TGTGCCAGCAGTTGGTTGGGTGGGGCCCTTAATGAGCAGTTCTTC. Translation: CASSWLGGALNEQFF.

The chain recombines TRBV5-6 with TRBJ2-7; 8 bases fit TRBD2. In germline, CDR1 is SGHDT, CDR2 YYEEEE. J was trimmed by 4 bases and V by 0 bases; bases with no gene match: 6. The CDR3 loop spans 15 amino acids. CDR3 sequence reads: CASSLEPSGLYEQYF. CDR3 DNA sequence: TGTGCCAGCAGCTTGGAGCCTAGCGGGTTATACGAGCAGTACTTC.

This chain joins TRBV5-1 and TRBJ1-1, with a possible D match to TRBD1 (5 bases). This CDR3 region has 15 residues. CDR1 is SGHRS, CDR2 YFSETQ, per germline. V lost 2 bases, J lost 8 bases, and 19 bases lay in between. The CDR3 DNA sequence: TGCGCCAGCAGCTTACCGACAGTAGGGTTGGGAGAAGCTTTCTTT. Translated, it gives CASSLPTVGLGEAFF. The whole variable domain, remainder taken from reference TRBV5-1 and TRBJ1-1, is KAGVTQTPRYLIKTRGQQVTLSCSPISGHRSVSWYQQTPGQGLQFLFEYFSETQRNKGNFPGRFSGRQFSNSRSEMNVSTLELGDSALYLCASSLPTVGLGEAFFGQGTRLTVV.

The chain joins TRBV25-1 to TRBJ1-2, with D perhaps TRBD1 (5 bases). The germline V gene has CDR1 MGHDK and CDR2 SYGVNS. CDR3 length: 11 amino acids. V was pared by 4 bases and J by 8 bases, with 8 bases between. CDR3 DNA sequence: TGTGCCAGCAGTGCCAGGGTCGGCTACACCTTC. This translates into CASSARVGYTF.

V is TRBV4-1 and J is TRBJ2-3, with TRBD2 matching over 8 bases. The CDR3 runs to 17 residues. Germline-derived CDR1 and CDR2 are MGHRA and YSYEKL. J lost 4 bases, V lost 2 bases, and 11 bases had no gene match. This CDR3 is CASSQPLLGRAADTQYF. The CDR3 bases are TGCGCCAGCAGCCAACCGCTACTCGGGAGGGCGGCAGATACGCAGTATTTT.

For the CDR3, the DNA is TGTGCCAGCAGCTCAGGGCAGGGTTACAACTATGGCTACACCTTC. It encodes CASSSGQGYNYGYTF. This sequence joins TRBV11-3 and TRBJ1-2; a possible D gene is TRBD1 (5 bases). The CDR3 covers 15 residues. Trimming took 4 bases from V and 2 from J, leaving 14 bases between them. Germline CDR1 is SGHNT and CDR2 is YENEEA.